Included here is one T cell receptor (beta chain) sequence, with context. The antigen is unknown. This specimen belongs to a study of T cell responses to AZD1222 COVID-19 vaccine. Study-level findings and limits: Baseline seropositivity occurred in only a handful of AZD1222 recipients. Spike was spanned by vaccine-associated CD4 TCRs, with dominance at 160-218 and 743-854.

Here immunoSEQ multiplex PCR was the method, and the copy in TCRdb shows in-frame clones only, minus some. Of roughly 120,000 clones listed, roughly 89% were seen once; the top ten hold almost 4.5%. The receptor's source is an adult in good health. This specimen was peripheral blood, taken on day 0 of AZD1222 vaccination.

The CDR3 spells CASSLQNGQETQYF. The CDR3 nucleotides read TGTGCCAGCAGCTTACAAAACGGCCAAGAGACCCAGTACTTC. The chain couples TRBV7-2 to TRBJ2-5, with D unresolved. Germline V gene data show CDR1 as SGHTA and CDR2 as FQGNSA. The V end was cut by 2 bases, the J end by 1 base, with 8 bases between. This CDR3 spans 14 amino acids.